The sequence of this T cell receptor (beta chain) was determined in a study of Graves' ophthalmopathy and Graves' hyperthyroidism. Whole-study findings and limits: Blood also contained most of the expanded thyroid clonotypes above 0.001 frequency.

A remark on this clonotype: Its antigen is undetermined.

J lost 7 bases, V lost 7 bases, and 6 bases had no gene match. In germline, CDR1 is ENHRY, CDR2 SYGVKD. CDR3 length: 13 residues. The authors isolated PBMCs from 8 to 10 ml of fresh peripheral blood. Amplification of the TCR beta CDR3 regions used RNA transcripts (as template). A first-round RT-PCR used HTBI primers, followed by a second-round multiplex PCR. TCRdb redid the calling of the multiplex PCR reads with MiXCR, one entry per CDR3 protein. The table lists around 600,000 distinct CDR3 sequences, over 40% of them singletons. The chain recombines TRBV10-3 with TRBJ2-7; TRBD1 aligns across 11 bases. Sequenced input: peripheral blood. This clonotype originated in an adult man with Graves' ophthalmopathy. The CDR3: CAIKGQGVREQYF. CDR3 coding DNA: TGTGCCATCAAGGGACAGGGGGTACGTGAGCAGTACTTC.